This T cell receptor beta chain was found in a study of cytomegalovirus exposure and HLA in healthy donors. Study background: Researchers found that roughly 81% of fewer than 450 genotyped donors fell within the Caucasian-associated ancestry cluster.

In the PCR, 60 Vbeta and 13 Jbeta primers were used. Clones were read by immunoSEQ multiplex PCR, and TCRdb kept only the in-frame ones, dropping some. Here the sample spans around 120,000 clones, just over 15% being singletons. Healthy donors of bone marrow made up the group. The table lists this clone with a few counts. Its cognate antigen is unknown. Study-level results: It was assumed in the presence/absence analyses that sequencing depth was roughly uniform across donors.

This TCR was recovered from a woman aged 18 to 35 in good health and CMV-seronegative. Sequencing used PBMCs.

The DNA of the CDR3 is TGTGCCAGCAGCCGAATCCCGACAGGGATTAATGAAAAACTGTTTTTT. Translating gives CASSRIPTGINEKLFF. The chain is built from TRBV11-2 and TRBJ1-4; 7 bases line up with TRBD1. This CDR3 has 16 amino acids. Germline trimming cut 5 bases from V and 4 bases from J; bases unmatched to any gene: 10. CDR1 SGHAT and CDR2 FQNNGV come from the germline V gene.